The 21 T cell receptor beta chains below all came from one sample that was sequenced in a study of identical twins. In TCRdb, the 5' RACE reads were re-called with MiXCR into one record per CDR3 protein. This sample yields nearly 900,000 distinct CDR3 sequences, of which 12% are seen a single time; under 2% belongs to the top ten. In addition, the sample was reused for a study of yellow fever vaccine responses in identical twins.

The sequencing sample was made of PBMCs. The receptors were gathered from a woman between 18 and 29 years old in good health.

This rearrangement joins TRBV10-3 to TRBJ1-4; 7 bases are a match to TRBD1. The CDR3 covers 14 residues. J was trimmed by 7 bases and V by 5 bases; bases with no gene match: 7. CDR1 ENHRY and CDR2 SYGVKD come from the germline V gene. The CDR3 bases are TGTGCCATCAGTCCGACAGGGCGCAGTGAAAAACTGTTTTTT. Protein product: CAISPTGRSEKLFF.

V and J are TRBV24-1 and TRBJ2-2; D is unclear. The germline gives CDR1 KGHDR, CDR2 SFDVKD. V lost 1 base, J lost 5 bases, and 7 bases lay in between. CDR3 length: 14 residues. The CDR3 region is CATSDFGDTGELFF. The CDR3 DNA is TGTGCCACCAGTGATTTTGGGGATACCGGGGAGCTGTTTTTT.

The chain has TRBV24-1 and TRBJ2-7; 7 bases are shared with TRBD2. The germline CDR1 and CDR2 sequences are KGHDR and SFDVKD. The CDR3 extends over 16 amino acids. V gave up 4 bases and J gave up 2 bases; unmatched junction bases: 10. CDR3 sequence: CATSDGPGGQAYEQYF. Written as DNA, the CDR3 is TGTGCCACCAGTGACGGCCCGGGAGGCCAAGCCTACGAGCAGTACTTC.

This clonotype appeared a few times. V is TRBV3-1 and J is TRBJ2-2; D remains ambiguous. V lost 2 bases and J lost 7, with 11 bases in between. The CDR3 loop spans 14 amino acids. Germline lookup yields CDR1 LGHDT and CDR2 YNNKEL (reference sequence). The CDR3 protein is CASSQSEFGGELFF. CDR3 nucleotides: TGTGCCAGCAGCCAATCGGAGTTCGGCGGGGAGCTGTTTTTT.

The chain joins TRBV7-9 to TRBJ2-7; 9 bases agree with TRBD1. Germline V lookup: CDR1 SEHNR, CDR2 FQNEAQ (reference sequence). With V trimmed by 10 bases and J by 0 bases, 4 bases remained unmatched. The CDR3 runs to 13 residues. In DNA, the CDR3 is TGTGCCACCGGACAGGGGATCTCCTACGAGCAGTACTTC. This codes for CATGQGISYEQYF.

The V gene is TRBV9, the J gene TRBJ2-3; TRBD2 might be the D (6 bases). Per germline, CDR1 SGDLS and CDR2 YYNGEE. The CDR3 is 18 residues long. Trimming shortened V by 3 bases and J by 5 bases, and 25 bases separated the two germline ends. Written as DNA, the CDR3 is TGTGCCAGCAGCGGAACGTGGGCCGACGGGAGTCCACGAGATACGCAGTATTTT. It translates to CASSGTWADGSPRDTQYF.

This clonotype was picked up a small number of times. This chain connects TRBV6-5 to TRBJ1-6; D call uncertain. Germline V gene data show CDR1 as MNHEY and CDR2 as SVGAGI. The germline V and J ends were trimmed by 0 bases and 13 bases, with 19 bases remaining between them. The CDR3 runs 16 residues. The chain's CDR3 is CASSYSYQDLGSPLHF. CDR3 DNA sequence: TGTGCCAGCAGTTACTCGTATCAGGATTTAGGATCGCCCCTCCACTTT.

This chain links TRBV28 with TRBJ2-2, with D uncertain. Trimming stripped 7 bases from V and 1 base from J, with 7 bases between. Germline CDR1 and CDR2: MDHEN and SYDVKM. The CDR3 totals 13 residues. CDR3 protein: CASNSLNTGELFF. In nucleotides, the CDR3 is TGTGCCAGCAACTCCCTGAACACCGGGGAGCTGTTTTTT.

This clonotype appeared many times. The CDR3 DNA is TGTGCCAGCAGTTTTCGTCGACAGACAAACGAGCAGTACTTC. Translation gives CASSFRRQTNEQYF. This chain connects TRBV12-3 or TRBV12-4 to TRBJ2-7; D may be TRBD1 (5 bases). With 3 bases removed from V and 5 bases from J, the gap between germline ends came to 14 bases. This CDR3 comprises 14 residues.

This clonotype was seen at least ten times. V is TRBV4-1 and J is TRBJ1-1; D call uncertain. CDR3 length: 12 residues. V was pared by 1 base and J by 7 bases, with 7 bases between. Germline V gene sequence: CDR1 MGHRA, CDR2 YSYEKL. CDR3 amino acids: CASSQGGLEAFF. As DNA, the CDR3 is TGCGCCAGCAGCCAAGGCGGTCTTGAAGCTTTCTTT.

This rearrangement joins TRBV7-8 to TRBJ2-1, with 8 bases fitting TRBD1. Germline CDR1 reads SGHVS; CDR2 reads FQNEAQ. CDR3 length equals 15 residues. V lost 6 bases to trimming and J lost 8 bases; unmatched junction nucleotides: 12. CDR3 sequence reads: CASRYFQGAADEQFF. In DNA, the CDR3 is TGTGCCAGCAGATATTTCCAGGGGGCTGCGGATGAGCAGTTCTTC.

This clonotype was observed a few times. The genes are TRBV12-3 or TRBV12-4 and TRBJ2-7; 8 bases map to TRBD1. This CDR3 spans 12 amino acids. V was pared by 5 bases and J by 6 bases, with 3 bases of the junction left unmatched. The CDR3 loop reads CASSITGGEQYV. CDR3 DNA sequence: TGTGCCAGCAGTATAACAGGGGGCGAGCAGTACGTC.

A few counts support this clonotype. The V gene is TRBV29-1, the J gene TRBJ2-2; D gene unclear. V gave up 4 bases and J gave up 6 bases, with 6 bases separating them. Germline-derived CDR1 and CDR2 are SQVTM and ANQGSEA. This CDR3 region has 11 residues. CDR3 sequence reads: CSVVDAGELFF. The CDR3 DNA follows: TGCAGCGTTGTGGACGCCGGGGAGCTGTTTTTT.

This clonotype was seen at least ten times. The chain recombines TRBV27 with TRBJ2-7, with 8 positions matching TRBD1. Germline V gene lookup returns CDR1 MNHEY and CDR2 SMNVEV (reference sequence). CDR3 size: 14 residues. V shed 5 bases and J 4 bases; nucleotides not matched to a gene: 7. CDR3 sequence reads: CASSLGQGVYEQYF. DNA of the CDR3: TGTGCCAGCAGTCTCGGACAGGGTGTATACGAGCAGTACTTC.

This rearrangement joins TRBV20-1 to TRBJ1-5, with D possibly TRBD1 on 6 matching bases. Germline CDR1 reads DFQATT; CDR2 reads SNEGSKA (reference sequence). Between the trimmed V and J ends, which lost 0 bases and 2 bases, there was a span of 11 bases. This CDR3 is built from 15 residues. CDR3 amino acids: CSAREKWGRNQPQHF. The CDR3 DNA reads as TGCAGTGCTAGAGAAAAATGGGGGCGCAATCAGCCCCAGCATTTT.

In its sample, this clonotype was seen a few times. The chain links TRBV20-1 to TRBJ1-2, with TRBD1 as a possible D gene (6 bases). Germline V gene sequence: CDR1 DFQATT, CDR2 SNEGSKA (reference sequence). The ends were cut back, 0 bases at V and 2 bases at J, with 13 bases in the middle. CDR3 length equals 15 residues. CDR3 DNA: TGCAGTGCTAGAGAGGCGGGACACCGAAACTATGGCTACACCTTC. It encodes CSAREAGHRNYGYTF.

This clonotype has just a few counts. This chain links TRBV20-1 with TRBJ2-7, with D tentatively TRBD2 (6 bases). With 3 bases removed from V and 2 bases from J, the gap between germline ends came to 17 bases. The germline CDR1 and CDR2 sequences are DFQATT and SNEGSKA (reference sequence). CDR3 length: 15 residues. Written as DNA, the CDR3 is TGCAGTGCTAGGGGGGGTGGTGGCTCCACCTACGAGCAGTACTTC. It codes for CSARGGGGSTYEQYF.

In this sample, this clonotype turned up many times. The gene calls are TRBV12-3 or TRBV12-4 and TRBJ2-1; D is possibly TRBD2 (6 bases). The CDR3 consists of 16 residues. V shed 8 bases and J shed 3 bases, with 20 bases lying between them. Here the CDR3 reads CASVRLSGDLYNEQFF. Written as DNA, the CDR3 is TGTGCCAGCGTCCGACTTTCGGGGGACCTCTACAATGAGCAGTTCTTC.

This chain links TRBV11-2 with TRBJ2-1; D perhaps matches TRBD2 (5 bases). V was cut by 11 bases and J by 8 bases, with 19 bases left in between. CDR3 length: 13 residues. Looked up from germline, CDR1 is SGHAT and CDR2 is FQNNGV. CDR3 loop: CAGRGYVRDEQFF. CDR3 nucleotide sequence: TGTGCCGGACGGGGATACGTTCGGGATGAGCAGTTCTTC.

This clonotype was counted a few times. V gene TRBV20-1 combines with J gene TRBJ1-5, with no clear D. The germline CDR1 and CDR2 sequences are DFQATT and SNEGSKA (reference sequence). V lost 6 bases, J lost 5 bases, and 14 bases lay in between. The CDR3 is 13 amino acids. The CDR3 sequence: CSARNPDHQPQHF. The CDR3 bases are TGCAGTGCCAGGAACCCAGACCATCAGCCCCAGCATTTT.

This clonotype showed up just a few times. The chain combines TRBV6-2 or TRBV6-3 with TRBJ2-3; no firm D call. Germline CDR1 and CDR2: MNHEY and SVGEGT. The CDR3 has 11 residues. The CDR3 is CTAAKGNTQYF. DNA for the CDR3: TGTACCGCAGCCAAGGGCAATACGCAGTATTTT.